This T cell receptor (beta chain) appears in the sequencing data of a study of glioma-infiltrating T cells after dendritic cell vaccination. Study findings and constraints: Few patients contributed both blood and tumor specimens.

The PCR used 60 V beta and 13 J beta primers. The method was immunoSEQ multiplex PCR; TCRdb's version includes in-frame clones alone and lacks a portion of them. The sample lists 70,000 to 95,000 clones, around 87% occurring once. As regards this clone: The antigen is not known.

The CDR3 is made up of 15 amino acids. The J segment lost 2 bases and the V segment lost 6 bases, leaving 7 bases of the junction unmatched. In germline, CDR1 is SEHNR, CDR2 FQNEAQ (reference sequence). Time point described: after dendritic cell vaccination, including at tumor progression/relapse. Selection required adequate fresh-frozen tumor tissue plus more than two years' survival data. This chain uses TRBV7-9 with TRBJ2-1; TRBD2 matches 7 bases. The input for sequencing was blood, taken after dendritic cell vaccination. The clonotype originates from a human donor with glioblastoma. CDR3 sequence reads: CASSNIAGPYNEQFF. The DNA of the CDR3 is TGTGCCAGCAGTAACATAGCGGGCCCCTACAATGAGCAGTTCTTC.